This T cell receptor (beta chain) was sequenced for a study of spatial heterogeneity in lung cancer. As for time point: blood at routine non-recurrence follow-up after resection. This CDR3 contains 11 residues. Germline CDR1 and CDR2: SGHRS and YFSETQ. Trimming left V 2 bases short and J 8 bases short, with 7 bases between. TCRdb used MiXCR to reprocess the 5' RACE reads, holding one entry per CDR3 protein. The table has around 100,000 distinct CDR3 sequences, 10% to 14% seen once. The rearrangement links TRBV5-1 to TRBJ1-1; D not resolved. The receptor's source is a female donor with early-stage non-small cell lung cancer. The sample in question was PBMCs, obtained at follow-up. CDR3: CASSLGREAFF. In nucleotides, the CDR3 is TGCGCCAGCAGCTTAGGGAGAGAAGCTTTCTTT.